This TCR beta chain was found in a study of blood T cell repertoires in COVID-19 (dated by TCRdb to the early 2020s). Concerning the study at large: The collaborator samples originated in the United States, Italy and Spain and spanned the acute and convalescent phases of COVID-19. The material from the prospective study consisted of cDNA or gDNA derived from T cells, B-cell-depleted T cells, or PBMCs. Deeply sampled blood TCRbeta repertoires from subjects exposed to, actively infected with, or recovered from COVID-19 were included in the dataset. The repertoires were released in a freely available public database meant as a resource for research on the immune response to SARS-CoV-2. Samples were obtained from the ongoing ImmuneRACE study (first 160 participants) and from over a thousand subjects provided by 6 global collaborators. The sample metadata nearly always contained a de-identified subject ID, COVID-19 status, age in years and sex. HLA class I and class II types, where available, came from metadata supplied by the sample provider rather than from assay-based typing.

Turning to this clone: Its antigen target is currently unknown. Per-nucleotide qualities are absent, and no much larger clonotype sits a single base away.

Study-wide conclusions, independent of this receptor: Clinical and demographic metadata were provided uncurated, with the amount varying by source and participant.

At one collaborating source in Seattle, patients were enrolled during active infection and were followed longitudinally through the course of disease. Collaborating institutions collected whole blood in K2EDTA tubes following their own protocols. For TCRbeta analysis, collaborator samples were shipped as frozen whole blood, as isolated PBMCs, or as DNA extracted from either sample type. The immunoSEQ Assay, a bias-controlled multiplex PCR, was used to amplify TCRbeta CDR3 regions from genomic DNA. The authors' analysis ran thus. Nucleated cell counts per sample were estimated from amplification of reference gene primers within the assay. To quantify the absolute abundance of each unique TCRbeta CDR3 rearrangement, sequence reads were collapsed and filtered. For each sample, productive Simpson clonality was calculated as the square root of Simpson's diversity index over productive rearrangements. The table comes from immuneACCESS by way of TCRdb, which keeps in-frame sequences with V and J called. Part of the clones is missing from these tables; in studies checked, under half for an unresolved V gene and the rest for unknown reasons. The V and J calls and clone size come from that table; D and trimming were worked out from the DNA. This sample lists hundreds of thousands of clones; 86% were detected once. The ten top clones hold around 13% of the sample.

The sample taken for sequencing was peripheral blood. This clonotype was obtained from a woman in her seventies with COVID-19, enrolled during active disease.

The sequenced DNA: TGCGCCAGCAGCTTGGTGACTGGAACAGATACGCAGTATTTT. It translates to CASSLVTGTDTQYF. Rearrangement joined TRBV5-1 to TRBJ2-3, with the D gene uncertain. For CDR1 and CDR2, the germline V gene lists SGHRS and YFSETQ. From cysteine to phenylalanine, the CDR3 is 14 amino acids long. CDR3 DNA only is kept here, 42 bases in frame from base 1. Between the V and J ends, shortened by 0 bases and 3 bases respectively, the junction contains 8 bases.